These 2 T cell receptor beta chains share one sample of origin, sequenced in a study of cytomegalovirus exposure and HLA in healthy donors. The study ran its PCR with 60 Vbeta and 13 Jbeta primers. Assay used: immunoSEQ multiplex PCR; TCRdb lists only in-frame clones, some missing. Of about 70,000 clones in the sample, just under 70% were seen once. Input material: PBMCs. These receptors were collected from a woman aged 30 to 39 in good health and CMV-seronegative.

This sequence joins TRBV7-3 and TRBJ1-1; 7 nucleotides align to TRBD1. CDR1 is SGHTA, CDR2 FQGTGA, per germline. There are 15 residues in the CDR3. Germline trimming cut 4 bases from V and 1 base from J; bases unmatched to any gene: 6. The CDR3 bases are TGTGCCAGCAGCTCCGACAGGGTTGGGAACACTGAAGCTTTCTTT. Translated: CASSSDRVGNTEAFF.

This clone was counted a few times. The chain has TRBV2 and TRBJ1-4; the D gene is possibly TRBD1 (6 bases). V was clipped by 8 bases and J by 0 bases, with 22 bases between them. CDR3 length: 18 residues. Germline V lookup: CDR1 SNHLY, CDR2 FYNNEI. For the CDR3, the DNA is TGTGCCAGCGGGGATCCGGGACAAGCTGATCCAACTAATGAAAAACTGTTTTTT. Amino acid sequence: CASGDPGQADPTNEKLFF.